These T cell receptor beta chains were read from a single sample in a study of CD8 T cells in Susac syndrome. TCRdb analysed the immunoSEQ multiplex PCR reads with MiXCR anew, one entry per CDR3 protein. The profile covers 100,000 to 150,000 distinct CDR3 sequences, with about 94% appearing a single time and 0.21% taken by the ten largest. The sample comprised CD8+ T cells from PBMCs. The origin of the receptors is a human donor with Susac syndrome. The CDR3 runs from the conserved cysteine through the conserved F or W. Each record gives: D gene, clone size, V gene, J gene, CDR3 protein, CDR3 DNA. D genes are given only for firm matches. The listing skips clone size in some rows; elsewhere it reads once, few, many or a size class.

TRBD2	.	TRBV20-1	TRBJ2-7	CSARVLSVLRGGSYEQYF	TGCAGTGCTAGAGTTTTAAGTGTCCTGCGGGGGGGCTCCTACGAGCAGTACTTC
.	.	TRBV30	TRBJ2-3	CAWSVAEVTDTQYF	TGTGCCTGGAGTGTAGCGGAAGTCACAGATACGCAGTATTTT
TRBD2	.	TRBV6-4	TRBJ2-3	CASSRAGTTDTQYF	TGTGCCAGCAGTCGAGCGGGGACCACAGATACGCAGTATTTT
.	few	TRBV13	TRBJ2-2	CASSLGQNTGELFF	TGTGCCAGCAGCTTGGGCCAGAACACCGGGGAGCTGTTTTTT
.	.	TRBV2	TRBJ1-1	CASPLGQQNGRGAFF	TGTGCCAGTCCACTGGGACAACAAAACGGACGGGGTGCTTTCTTT
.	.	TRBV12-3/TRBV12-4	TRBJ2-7	CASSASVPRGREGPYEQYF	TGTGCCAGCAGTGCCTCAGTACCCAGGGGGCGGGAGGGCCCCTACGAGCAGTACTTC
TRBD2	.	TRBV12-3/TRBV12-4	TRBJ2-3	CASSLGLAGGPTDTQYF	TGTGCCAGCAGTTTGGGTCTAGCGGGAGGGCCGACAGATACGCAGTATTTT
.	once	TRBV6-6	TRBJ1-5	CASSYPPQPQHF	TGTGCCAGCAGTTACCCCCCTCAGCCCCAGCATTTT
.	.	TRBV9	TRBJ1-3	CASSVGGGEGNTIYF	TGTGCCAGCAGCGTCGGAGGGGGTGAGGGAAACACCATATATTTT
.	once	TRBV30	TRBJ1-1	CAWSPDGITEAFF	TGTGCCTGGAGCCCGGATGGGATCACTGAAGCTTTCTTT
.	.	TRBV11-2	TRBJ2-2	CASSFGTVGELFF	TGTGCCAGCAGCTTTGGGACTGTTGGGGAGCTGTTTTTT
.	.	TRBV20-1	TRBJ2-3	CSARDPAGGDTDTQYF	TGCAGTGCTAGGGACCCGGCAGGGGGGGACACAGATACGCAGTATTTT
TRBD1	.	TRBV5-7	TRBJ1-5	CASSFRDRGNNSNQPQHF	TGTGCCAGCAGCTTCCGGGACAGGGGGAATAATAGCAATCAGCCCCAGCATTTT
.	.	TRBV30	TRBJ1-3	CAWSAGVAGNTIYF	TGTGCCTGGAGTGCGGGGGTAGCGGGAAACACCATATATTTT
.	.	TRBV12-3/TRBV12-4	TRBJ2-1	CASSLIYGSSYNEQFF	TGTGCCAGCAGTTTAATTTACGGGAGCTCCTACAATGAGCAGTTCTTC
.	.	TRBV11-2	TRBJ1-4	CASSYGGTLFF	TGTGCCAGCAGCTATGGCGGGACCCTGTTTTTT
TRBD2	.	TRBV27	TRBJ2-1	CASRPAGLAAYNEQFF	TGTGCCAGCAGACCAGCGGGACTAGCGGCCTACAATGAGCAGTTCTTC
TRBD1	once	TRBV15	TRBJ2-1	CATSRNTGVAQYNEQFF	TGTGCCACCAGCAGAAACACAGGGGTCGCTCAATACAATGAGCAGTTCTTC
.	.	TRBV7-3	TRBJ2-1	CASSYLEGSNEQFF	TGTGCCAGCAGTTACCTGGAAGGATCCAATGAGCAGTTCTTC
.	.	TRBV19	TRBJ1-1	CASQQGGQAFF	TGTGCCAGCCAACAGGGTGGGCAAGCTTTCTTT
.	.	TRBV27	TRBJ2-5	CASSQGGVGETQYF	TGTGCCAGCAGTCAAGGGGGTGTTGGAGAGACCCAGTACTTC
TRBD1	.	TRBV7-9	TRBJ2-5	CASSSNTGGQETQYF	TGTGCCAGCAGCTCAAATACAGGGGGCCAAGAGACCCAGTACTTC
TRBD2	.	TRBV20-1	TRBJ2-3	CSAGGNSGRAEGFADTQYF	TGCAGTGCTGGTGGTAATAGCGGGAGGGCTGAGGGTTTCGCAGATACGCAGTATTTT
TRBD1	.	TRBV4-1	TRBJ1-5	CASSSGTGGTSQPQHF	TGCGCCAGCAGCTCAGGGACAGGGGGGACGAGTCAGCCCCAGCATTTT
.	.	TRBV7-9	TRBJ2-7	CASSLVRGYEQYF	TGTGCCAGCAGCTTAGTCCGGGGCTACGAGCAGTACTTC
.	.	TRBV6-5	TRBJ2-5	CASSYGSQETQYF	TGTGCCAGCAGTTACGGGTCACAAGAGACCCAGTACTTC
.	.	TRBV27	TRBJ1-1	CASSPGDGPVSAFF	TGTGCCAGCAGTCCCGGGGACGGACCGGTGAGTGCTTTCTTT
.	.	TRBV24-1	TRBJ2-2	CATSERKNTGELFF	TGTGCCACCAGTGAACGGAAGAACACCGGGGAGCTGTTTTTT
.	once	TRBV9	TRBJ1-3	CASTGSGNTIYF	TGTGCCAGCACCGGCTCTGGAAACACCATATATTTT
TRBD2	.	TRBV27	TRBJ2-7	CASTEVSGGPYEQYF	TGTGCCAGCACCGAAGTGTCGGGAGGGCCCTACGAGCAGTACTTC
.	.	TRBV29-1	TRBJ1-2	CSVESPVSGGYTF	TGCAGCGTTGAGTCTCCTGTCTCGGGTGGCTACACCTTC
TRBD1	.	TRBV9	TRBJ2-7	CASSEGDRGGSYEQYF	TGTGCCAGCAGCGAGGGGGACAGGGGGGGCAGCTACGAGCAGTACTTC
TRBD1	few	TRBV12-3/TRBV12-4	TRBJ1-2	CASSRDRGGYTF	TGTGCCAGCAGCCGGGACAGGGGTGGCTACACCTTC
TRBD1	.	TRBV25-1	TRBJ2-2	CASSERDRETGELFF	TGTGCCAGCAGTGAACGGGACAGGGAGACCGGGGAGCTGTTTTTT
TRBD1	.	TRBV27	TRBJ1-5	CASSPRTGTRDQPQHF	TGTGCCAGCAGTCCCCGGACAGGGACGAGGGATCAGCCCCAGCATTTT
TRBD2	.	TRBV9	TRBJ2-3	CASSVDGSGGADTQYF	TGTGCCAGCAGCGTAGACGGTAGCGGGGGGGCAGATACGCAGTATTTT
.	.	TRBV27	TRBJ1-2	CASSLSRALGGYTF	TGTGCCAGCAGTTTATCGCGGGCCTTGGGTGGCTACACCTTC
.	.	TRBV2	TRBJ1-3	CASTDPENTIYF	TGTGCCAGCACCGACCCCGAGAACACCATATATTTT
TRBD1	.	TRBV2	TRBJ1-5	CASRGRGLSYSNQPQHF	TGTGCCAGCAGGGGCAGGGGGCTCTCCTATAGCAATCAGCCCCAGCATTTT
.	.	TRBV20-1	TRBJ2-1	CSASGESSYNEQFF	TGCAGTGCTAGTGGGGAGAGCTCCTACAATGAGCAGTTCTTC
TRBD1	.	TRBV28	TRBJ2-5	CASSFRPRGSETQYF	TGTGCCAGCAGTTTCCGACCCAGGGGGTCGGAGACCCAGTACTTC
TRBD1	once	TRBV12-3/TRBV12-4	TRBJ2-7	CASTPTGGKQYF	TGTGCCAGCACCCCCACAGGGGGCAAGCAGTACTTC
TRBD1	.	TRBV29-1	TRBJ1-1	CSADGGTGGKAFF	TGCAGCGCCGATGGCGGGACAGGGGGGAAAGCTTTCTTT
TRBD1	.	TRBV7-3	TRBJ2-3	CASSPWTGRTDTQYF	TGTGCCAGCAGCCCATGGACAGGGCGCACAGATACGCAGTATTTT
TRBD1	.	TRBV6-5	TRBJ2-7	CASTTPTGGYEQYF	TGTGCCAGCACCACCCCGACAGGGGGCTACGAGCAGTACTTC
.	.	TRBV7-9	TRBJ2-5	CASSLFQETQYF	TGTGCCAGCAGCTTATTCCAAGAGACCCAGTACTTC
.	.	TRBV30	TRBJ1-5	CACSSGGNNQPQHF	TGTGCCTGTTCGTCAGGCGGAAACAATCAGCCCCAGCATTTT
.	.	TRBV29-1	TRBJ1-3	CSVGSEPGNTIYF	TGCAGCGTTGGAAGTGAACCGGGAAACACCATATATTTT
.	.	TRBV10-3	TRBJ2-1	CAVTQDFWLYSYNEQFF	TGTGCCGTGACACAGGACTTTTGGTTGTACTCCTACAATGAGCAGTTCTTC
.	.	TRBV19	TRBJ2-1	CASSSIAVSYNEQFF	TGTGCCAGTAGTTCAATAGCGGTGAGCTACAATGAGCAGTTCTTC
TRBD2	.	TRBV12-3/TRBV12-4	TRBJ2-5	CASNTGLAGGRGQETQYF	TGTGCCAGCAACACGGGACTAGCGGGAGGAAGGGGCCAAGAGACCCAGTACTTC